This TCR beta chain comes out of a study of T-cell reconstitution after alpha-beta-depleted transplantation in children. TCRbeta library construction was performed incorporating unique molecular identifiers. TCRdb re-called the PCR reads with MiXCR, one entry per CDR3 protein. The sample includes hundreds of thousands of distinct CDR3 sequences, approximately 13% of them seen just once. Germline lookup yields CDR1 DFQATT and CDR2 SNEGSKA (reference sequence). V gave up 2 bases and J gave up 1 base, with 16 bases separating them. This CDR3 region has 16 residues. Only a few counts were recorded for this clonotype.

The V call is TRBV20-1, the J call TRBJ2-3; weak D call: TRBD2 (5 bases). The source material was PBMCs from the stem cell graft donor, sampled from the stem cell graft. This TCR came from a human donor who donated a stem cell graft to a child with combined immunodeficiency. The CDR3 sequence: CSARKLGPKRTDTQYF. The CDR3 DNA reads TGCAGTGCTAGAAAACTAGGACCCAAACGCACAGATACGCAGTATTTT.